This passage covers 17 T cell receptor beta chains from one sample sequenced in a study of human T cells and chemical hapten exposure. From the RACE reads, TCRdb called clonotypes with MiXCR, one entry per CDR3 protein. Of 370,000 or so distinct CDR3 sequences detected, 4% to 5.5% appear once; the ten largest clones hold approximately 2.5%. Time point described: patch test 1, 2 weeks after DPC sensitization. Indicated treatment: therapeutic diphenylcyclopropenone sensitization with weekly scalp DPC. The specimen was whole blood, collected in connection with sensitization to the hapten diphenylcyclopropenone (DPC). These receptor sequences come from a woman in her fifties or sixties with alopecia areata. Some clones in this sample may be carry-over from other donors' samples.

The V gene is TRBV18, the J gene TRBJ1-1; D gene ambiguous. The CDR3 has 15 amino acids. CDR1 is KGHSH and CDR2 is LQKENI in the germline V gene. Trimming shortened V by 3 bases and J by 1 base, and 12 bases separated the two germline ends. Here the CDR3 DNA reads TGTGCCAGCTCACCCCGCGAGACACGGAACACTGAAGCTTTCTTT. It codes for CASSPRETRNTEAFF.

This clonotype was recorded many times. The V and J genes are TRBV29-1 and TRBJ2-3; 8 bases line up with TRBD1. This CDR3 spans 14 amino acids. Germline assignment: CDR1 SQVTM and CDR2 ANQGSEA. The V segment lost 4 bases and the J segment 3 bases; nucleotides outside the gene matches: 6. For the CDR3, the DNA is TGCAGCGTTGGGCCAGGGGGCTCGACAGATACGCAGTATTTT. It codes for CSVGPGGSTDTQYF.

This clonotype showed up just a few times. The genes are TRBV20-1 and TRBJ2-3, with a weak D call TRBD1 (6 bases). CDR3 length: 12 amino acids. Trimming removed 5 bases at V and 8 bases at J, with 14 bases between. CDR1 DFQATT and CDR2 SNEGSKA come from the germline V gene (reference sequence). CDR3 residues: CSAATGTTTQYF. The CDR3, as DNA: TGCAGTGCTGCTACAGGGACCACTACGCAGTATTTT.

This clonotype occurred many times. V gene TRBV4-3 combines with J gene TRBJ1-1; a weak D match, TRBD1 (5 bases). From germline, CDR1 is LGHNA and CDR2 YSLEER. Trimming cost V 3 bases and J 1 base, with 9 bases left between them. This CDR3 is built from 14 residues. The CDR3 DNA reads TGCGCCAGCAGCCACCGTGACAGGAACACTGAAGCTTTCTTT. Translated, it gives CASSHRDRNTEAFF.

This clonotype was detected only a few times. The gene calls are TRBV3-1 and TRBJ1-6; 7 bases are shared with TRBD1. This CDR3 has 14 residues. CDR1 LGHDT and CDR2 YNNKEL come from the germline V gene (reference sequence). V was pared by 1 base and J by 8 bases, with 2 bases of the junction left unmatched. The CDR3 bases are TGTGCCAGCAGCCAAGGACAGGGCCATTCACCCCTCCACTTT. It is translated as CASSQGQGHSPLHF.

This chain joins TRBV7-8 and TRBJ2-6; possibly TRBD2 for D (6 bases). The ends were cut back, 3 bases at V and 1 base at J, with 16 bases in the middle. The V gene's germline CDR1 is SGHVS and CDR2 FQNEAQ. There are 18 residues in the CDR3. The CDR3 nucleotides are TGTGCCAGCAGCTTCCGGGACTCCCGAGGATCTGGGGCCAACGTCCTGACTTTC. Amino acids: CASSFRDSRGSGANVLTF.

This clonotype was observed at least ten times. CDR3 in DNA: TGCGCCAGCAGCTCGGGACAAACCTACGAGCAGTACTTC. It codes for CASSSGQTYEQYF. This sequence joins TRBV5-1 and TRBJ2-7; possibly TRBD1 for D (6 bases). The V gene lost 3 bases and the J gene lost 2 bases, with 9 bases spanning the gap. The CDR3 spans 13 residues. Germline V gene sequence: CDR1 SGHRS, CDR2 YFSETQ.

The chain combines TRBV28 with TRBJ2-7; 9 nucleotides line up with TRBD1. The CDR3 has 12 residues. V lost 6 bases, J lost 5 bases, and 2 bases stayed unmatched. Germline CDR1 reads MDHEN; CDR2 reads SYDVKM. This chain's CDR3 is CASRWTGDEQYF. In nucleotides, the CDR3 is TGTGCCAGCAGGTGGACAGGGGACGAGCAGTACTTC.

The V and J genes are TRBV28 and TRBJ2-3; tentatively, D is TRBD1 (6 bases). CDR1 is MDHEN and CDR2 is SYDVKM in the germline V gene. The CDR3 length is 16 residues. The V end lost 5 bases, the J end lost 1 base, and 16 bases lay between the germline ends. The CDR3 DNA reads TGTGCCAGCAGTATCCCAACAGGGCGAGGCACAGATACGCAGTATTTT. Amino acids: CASSIPTGRGTDTQYF.

This clonotype showed up many times. V gene TRBV7-2 combines with J gene TRBJ2-3; D might be TRBD2 (5 bases). This CDR3 has 14 residues. V lost 1 base to trimming and J lost 4 bases, with 9 bases between them. The germline V gene encodes CDR1 SGHTA and CDR2 FQGNSA. CDR3 sequence reads: CASSLGTGADTQYF. CDR3 in DNA: TGTGCCAGCAGCTTAGGGACCGGGGCAGATACGCAGTATTTT. The variable domain in full, completed from reference TRBV7-2 and TRBJ2-3, reads GAGVSQSPSNKVTEKGKDVELRCDPISGHTALYWYRQSLGQGLEFLIYFQGNSAPDKSGLPSDRFSAERTGGSVSTLTIQRTQQEDSAVYLCASSLGTGADTQYFGPGTRLTVL.

This clonotype has at least ten counts. This rearrangement joins TRBV5-1 to TRBJ2-1; 10 nucleotides agree with TRBD1. CDR3 size: 17 residues. CDR1 and CDR2 (germline): SGHRS, YFSETQ. Unmatched junction bases numbered 9, after V lost 2 bases and J lost 4 bases. Here the CDR3 DNA reads TGCGCCAGCAGCTTTGGGAGGACAGGGGGTCTTTACAATGAGCAGTTCTTC. It specifies CASSFGRTGGLYNEQFF.

This clonotype showed up many times. A read error may produce the germline difference seen at one junction end. V and J are TRBV29-1 and TRBJ2-5; D gene ambiguous. Germline values: CDR1 SQVTM, CDR2 ANQGSEA. The CDR3 has 11 residues. This chain's CDR3 is CSVAPGEAQYF. CDR3 sequence (DNA): TGCAGCGTAGCCCCCGGAGAGGCCCAGTACTTC.

There are a few counts of this clonotype. This chain links TRBV28 with TRBJ2-4; D is unclear. Germline V lookup: CDR1 MDHEN, CDR2 SYDVKM. CDR3 length: 15 amino acids. Trimming removed 2 bases from V and 0 bases from J, with 8 bases in between. The CDR3 region has the DNA TGTGCCAGCAGTTTAGGTGGCCTAGCCAAAAACATTCAGTACTTC. Translation: CASSLGGLAKNIQYF.

This clonotype was detected ten times or more. The V call is TRBV28, the J call TRBJ2-1; 10 bases are a match to TRBD2. J gave up 0 bases and V 1 base, and 0 bases lay outside the gene matches. The CDR3 loop spans 16 amino acids. From germline, CDR1 is MDHEN and CDR2 SYDVKM. CDR3 nucleotides: TGTGCCAGCAGTTTATCTAGCGGGAGCTCCTACAATGAGCAGTTCTTC. It specifies CASSLSSGSSYNEQFF.

This clonotype was observed at least ten times. This sequence joins TRBV15 and TRBJ2-4, with TRBD2 identical over 7 bases. The CDR3 has 19 amino acids. In germline, CDR1 is LNHNV, CDR2 YYDKDF (reference sequence). The ends lost 0 bases at V and 3 bases at J; junction bases unmatched: 14. The CDR3 coding sequence is TGTGCCACCAGCAGAGATCCCGGGAGGTCGTTAGTGGTCAAAAACATTCAGTACTTC. Its translation is CATSRDPGRSLVVKNIQYF.

This clonotype was found a few times. The CDR3, as DNA: TGTGCCAGCAGTTTAGACCCAAGATATAGCAATCAGCCCCAGCATTTT. It yields the protein CASSLDPRYSNQPQHF. The J gene is TRBJ1-5, the V gene TRBV12-3 or TRBV12-4; D not resolved. The CDR3 contains 16 residues. V lost 1 base, J lost 0 bases, and 10 bases lay in between.

This clonotype was counted at least ten times. The V and J genes are TRBV9 and TRBJ1-5; D may be TRBD1 (5 bases). The CDR3 sequence is 12 residues long. Germline values: CDR1 SGDLS, CDR2 YYNGEE. The V end lost 5 bases, the J end lost 5 bases, and 8 bases lay between the germline ends. CDR3 nucleotides: TGTGCCAGCAGTGGAGGGGATCAGCCCCAGCATTTT. Translating it yields CASSGGDQPQHF.